This T cell receptor beta chain appears in the sequencing data of a study of T cells in Graves' hyperthyroidism and ophthalmopathy. This clonotype has a count of ten or more. From RNA transcripts, TCR beta CDR3 regions were amplified. The HTBI primer set served for first-round RT-PCR of the TCR CDR3. Using its own MiXCR run on the multiplex PCR reads, TCRdb lists one record per CDR3 protein. This sample carries fewer than 450,000 distinct CDR3 sequences, 15% to 20% of them seen once, and the ten largest clones take 30% to 40%. Germline V gene data show CDR1 as SGHRS and CDR2 as YFSETQ. The ends lost 3 bases at V and 8 bases at J; junction bases unmatched: 8. CDR3 length equals 15 residues. A patient was excluded if there was uncontrolled infection, other autoimmune disease, pregnancy or lactation. The PBMCs were sourced from fresh peripheral blood (about 10 ml).

This chain connects TRBV5-1 to TRBJ2-1, with 10 positions matching TRBD2. The sample was blood. The origin of this receptor is a woman aged 25 to 39 with Graves' hyperthyroidism that later progressed to Graves' ophthalmopathy. The CDR3, as DNA: TGCGCCAGCAGCTACGCTAGCGGGAGTGTATATGAGCAGTTCTTC. This encodes CASSYASGSVYEQFF. The full variable domain, with the rest looked up from reference TRBV5-1 and TRBJ2-1, is KAGVTQTPRYLIKTRGQQVTLSCSPISGHRSVSWYQQTPGQGLQFLFEYFSETQRNKGNFPGRFSGRQFSNSRSEMNVSTLELGDSALYLCASSYASGSVYEQFFGPGTRLTVL.